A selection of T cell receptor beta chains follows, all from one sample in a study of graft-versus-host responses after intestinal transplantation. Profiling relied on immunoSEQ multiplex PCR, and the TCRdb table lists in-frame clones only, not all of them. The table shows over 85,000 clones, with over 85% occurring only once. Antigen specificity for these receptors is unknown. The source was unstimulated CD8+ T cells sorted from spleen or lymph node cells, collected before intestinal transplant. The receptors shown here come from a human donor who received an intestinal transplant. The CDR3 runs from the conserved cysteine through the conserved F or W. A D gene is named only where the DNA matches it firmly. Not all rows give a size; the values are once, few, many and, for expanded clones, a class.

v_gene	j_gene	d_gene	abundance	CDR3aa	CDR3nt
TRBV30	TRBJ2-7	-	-	CAWGPAAGSSYEQYF	TGTGCCTGGGGGCCGGCGGCGGGCTCCTCCTACGAGCAGTACTTC
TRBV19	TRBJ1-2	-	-	CASTQADDGYTF	TGTGCCAGTACACAGGCGGATGACGGCTACACCTTC
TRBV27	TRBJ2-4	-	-	CASSLSRGLGNIQYF	TGTGCCAGCAGTTTATCGCGAGGGTTAGGAAACATTCAGTACTTC
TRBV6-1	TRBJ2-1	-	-	CASSVLQGYNEQFF	TGTGCCAGCAGTGTCTTACAGGGTTATAATGAGCAGTTCTTC
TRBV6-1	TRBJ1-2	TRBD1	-	CASSGEGNRGGDGYTF	TGTGCCAGCAGTGGAGAGGGTAACAGGGGGGGAGATGGCTACACCTTC
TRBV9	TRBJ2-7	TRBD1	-	CASSATGGAYEQYF	TGTGCCAGCAGCGCTACAGGGGGCGCGTACGAGCAGTACTTC
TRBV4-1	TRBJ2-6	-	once	CASSQEAGLGNEANVLTF	TGCGCCAGCAGCCAAGAGGCGGGCCTTGGAAATGAGGCCAACGTCCTGACTTTC
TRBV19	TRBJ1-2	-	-	CASSSGIAGYTF	TGTGCCAGTAGCAGCGGCATCGCGGGCTACACCTTC
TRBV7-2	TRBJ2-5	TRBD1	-	CASSLTQTGAQETQYF	TGTGCCAGCAGCTTAACCCAGACAGGGGCCCAAGAGACCCAGTACTTC
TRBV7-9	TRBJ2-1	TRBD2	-	CASSLVSLADNEQFF	TGTGCCAGCAGCTTAGTCTCCCTAGCGGACAATGAGCAGTTCTTC
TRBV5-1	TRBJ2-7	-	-	CASSLESGTYEQYF	TGCGCCAGCAGCTTGGAGTCAGGAACCTACGAGCAGTACTTC
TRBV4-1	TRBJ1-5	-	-	CASSQDSNQPQHF	TGCGCCAGCAGCCAAGACAGCAATCAGCCCCAGCATTTT
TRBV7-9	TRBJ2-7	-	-	CASSSAERQYF	TGTGCCAGCAGCTCCGCGGAGAGGCAGTACTTC
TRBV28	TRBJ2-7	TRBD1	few	CATRDRGLLPNF	TGTGCCACCCGGGACAGGGGGCTCCTCCCCAACTTC
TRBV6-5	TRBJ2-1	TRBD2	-	CASSQRTSKFNEQFF	TGTGCCAGCAGTCAAAGGACTAGTAAGTTCAATGAGCAGTTCTTC
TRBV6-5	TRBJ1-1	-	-	CASSYSAATEAFF	TGTGCCAGCAGTTACTCGGCTGCCACTGAAGCTTTCTTT
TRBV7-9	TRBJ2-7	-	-	CASRPPTGAKSEQYF	TGTGCCAGCAGACCCCCAACGGGGGCTAAGAGCGAGCAGTACTTC
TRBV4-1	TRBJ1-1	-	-	CASSLKSRNTEAFF	TGCGCCAGCAGCCTAAAGTCGAGGAACACTGAAGCTTTCTTT
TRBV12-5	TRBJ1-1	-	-	CASGSTQGVHPDTEAFF	TGTGCTAGTGGTTCAACACAAGGGGTCCACCCCGACACTGAAGCTTTCTTT
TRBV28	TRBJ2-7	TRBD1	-	CASSRTGMPYEQYF	TGTGCCAGCAGTCGGACAGGGATGCCCTACGAGCAGTACTTC
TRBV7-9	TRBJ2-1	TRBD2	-	CASSSVYGGRNNEQFF	TGTGCCAGCAGCTCGGTTTACGGCGGGAGAAACAATGAGCAGTTCTTC
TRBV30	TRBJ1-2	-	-	CAFTGTPWGGYTF	TGTGCCTTTACCGGGACGCCTTGGGGCGGCTACACCTTC
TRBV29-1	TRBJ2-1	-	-	CSVEPRFTNEQFF	TGCAGCGTTGAACCTAGATTCACCAATGAGCAGTTCTTC
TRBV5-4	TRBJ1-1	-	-	CASSSPPGTEAFF	TGTGCCAGCAGCTCCCCCCCCGGGACCGAAGCTTTCTTT
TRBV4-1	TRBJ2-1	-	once	CASSPRERGHNNEQFF	TGCGCCAGCAGCCCTCGGGAAAGGGGACACAACAATGAGCAGTTCTTC
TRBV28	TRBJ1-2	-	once	CASSSPEGTRANYGYTF	TGTGCCAGCAGTTCACCTGAAGGTACCAGGGCAAACTATGGCTACACCTTC
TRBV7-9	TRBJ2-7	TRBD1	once	CASKAWDRPYEQYF	TGTGCCAGCAAGGCTTGGGACAGACCCTACGAGCAGTACTTC
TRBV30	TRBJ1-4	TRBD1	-	CAWSSKGARDEKLFF	TGTGCCTGGAGTTCCAAGGGGGCGCGGGATGAAAAACTGTTTTTT
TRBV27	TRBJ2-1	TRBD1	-	CASSPGQGGYNEQFF	TGTGCCAGCAGTCCGGGACAGGGGGGATACAATGAGCAGTTCTTC
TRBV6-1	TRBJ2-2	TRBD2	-	CASRPSASGSRELFF	TGTGCCAGCAGACCTTCCGCTAGCGGGAGTCGAGAGCTGTTTTTT
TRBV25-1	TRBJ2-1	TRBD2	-	CASSLGLEGSYNEQFF	TGTGCCAGCAGTCTCGGACTAGAGGGCTCCTACAATGAGCAGTTCTTC
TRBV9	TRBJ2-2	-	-	CASSSPIGELFF	TGTGCCAGCAGCTCTCCGATCGGGGAGCTGTTTTTT
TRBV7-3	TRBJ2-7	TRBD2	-	CASSLLAGDSYEQYF	TGTGCCAGCAGCCTACTAGCGGGCGACTCCTACGAGCAGTACTTC
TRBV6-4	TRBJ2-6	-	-	CASSGGWGVGANVLTF	TGTGCCAGCAGTGGGGGATGGGGGGTTGGGGCCAACGTCCTGACTTTC
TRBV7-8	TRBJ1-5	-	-	CASSPSPWASEPQHF	TGTGCCAGCAGCCCCAGCCCTTGGGCTTCAGAGCCCCAGCATTTT
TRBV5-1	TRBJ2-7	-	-	CASSSPLFSYEQYF	TGCGCCAGCAGCTCGCCCCTTTTCTCCTACGAGCAGTACTTC
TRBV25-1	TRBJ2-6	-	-	CASERVSGANVLTF	TGTGCCAGCGAAAGGGTGTCTGGGGCCAACGTCCTGACTTTC
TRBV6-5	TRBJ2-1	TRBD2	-	CASSYSFSGRGSEQFF	TGTGCCAGCAGTTACTCGTTTAGCGGGAGAGGCTCCGAGCAGTTCTTC
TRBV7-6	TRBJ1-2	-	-	CASSFRPDYGYTF	TGTGCCAGCAGCTTCCGACCGGACTATGGCTACACCTTC
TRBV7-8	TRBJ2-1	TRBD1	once	CASSFGQGANNEQFF	TGTGCCAGCAGCTTTGGCCAGGGGGCGAACAATGAGCAGTTCTTC
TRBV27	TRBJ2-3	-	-	CASSERRDTQYF	TGTGCCAGCAGTGAGCGGAGAGATACGCAGTATTTT
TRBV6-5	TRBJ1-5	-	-	CASSFRDQPQHF	TGTGCCAGCAGTTTCAGGGACCAGCCCCAGCATTTT
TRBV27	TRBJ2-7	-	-	CASSFQQGYEQYF	TGTGCCAGCAGTTTCCAACAGGGCTACGAGCAGTACTTC
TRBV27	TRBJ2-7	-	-	CASSFTSSYEQYF	TGTGCCAGCAGTTTTACGAGTTCCTACGAGCAGTACTTC
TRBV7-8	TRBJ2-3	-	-	CASSLARWDTQYF	TGTGCCAGCAGCTTAGCTAGGTGGGATACGCAGTATTTT
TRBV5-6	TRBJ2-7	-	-	CASSPRVTGNEQYF	TGTGCCAGCAGTCCAAGGGTAACTGGCAACGAGCAGTACTTC
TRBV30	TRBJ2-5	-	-	CAWRDPRGGMRETQYF	TGTGCCTGGAGAGACCCTAGAGGGGGTATGAGAGAGACCCAGTACTTC
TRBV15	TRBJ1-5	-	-	CATSRDLGAHQPQHF	TGTGCCACCAGCAGAGATCTCGGGGCCCATCAGCCCCAGCATTTT
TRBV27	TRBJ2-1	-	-	CASSSPTASSYNEQFF	TGTGCCAGCAGTTCCCCGACTGCCAGCTCCTACAATGAGCAGTTCTTC
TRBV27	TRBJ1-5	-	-	CASSREGNQPQHF	TGTGCCAGCAGTAGAGAAGGCAATCAGCCCCAGCATTTT
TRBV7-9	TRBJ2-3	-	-	CASSPGGTAGDTQYF	TGTGCCAGCAGCCCCGGCGGGACAGCGGGAGATACGCAGTATTTT
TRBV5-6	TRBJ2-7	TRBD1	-	CASSSGTGSTREQYF	TGTGCCAGCAGCTCCGGGACAGGGAGTACCCGCGAGCAGTACTTC
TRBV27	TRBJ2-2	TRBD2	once	CAATSGMNTGELFF	TGTGCCGCTACCAGCGGGATGAACACCGGGGAGCTGTTTTTT
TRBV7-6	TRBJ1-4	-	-	CASSLDPRNEKLFF	TGTGCCAGCAGCTTGGACCCGAGGAATGAAAAACTGTTTTTT
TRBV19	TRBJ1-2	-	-	CASSRSGVSEGYTF	TGTGCCAGTAGCCGAAGTGGGGTTTCAGAGGGCTACACCTTC
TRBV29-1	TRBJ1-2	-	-	CSVEDPQEVGYGYTF	TGCAGCGTTGAAGATCCCCAGGAGGTGGGCTATGGCTACACCTTC
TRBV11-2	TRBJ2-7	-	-	CASSLGWGNSYEQYF	TGTGCCAGCAGCTTAGGGTGGGGAAATTCCTACGAGCAGTACTTC
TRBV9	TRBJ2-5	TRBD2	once	CASSGTRSGRSETQYF	TGTGCCAGCAGTGGAACCCGTAGCGGGAGGTCAGAGACCCAGTACTTC
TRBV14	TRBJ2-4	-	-	CASSQGQLAKNIQYF	TGTGCCAGCAGCCAAGGGCAGTTAGCCAAAAACATTCAGTACTTC
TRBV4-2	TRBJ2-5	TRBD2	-	CASSPSRAGEETQYF	TGTGCCAGCAGCCCATCGCGAGCGGGAGAAGAGACCCAGTACTTC